This T cell receptor beta chain was observed in a study of blood T cells in healthy people across ages. This clonotype was picked up a small number of times. A J-beta primer mix and a sample-barcoded 5' primer were used in a second PCR of about 6 to 12 cycles. One entry per CDR3 protein results from TCRdb running MiXCR on the 5' RACE reads. The sample records 910,000 or so distinct CDR3 sequences, 51% being singletons. Looked up from germline, CDR1 is DFQATT and CDR2 is SNEGSKA (reference sequence). The CDR3 is 15 residues long. Trimming shortened V by 0 bases and J by 6 bases, and 14 bases separated the two germline ends.

Source material: blood. This sequence originates from a woman aged 55 to 70 in good health. The chain links TRBV20-1 to TRBJ2-2; maybe TRBD2 (6 bases). The chain's CDR3 is CSARDVLARSGELFF. The CDR3 DNA reads as TGCAGTGCTAGAGACGTACTAGCACGCTCCGGGGAGCTGTTTTTT.